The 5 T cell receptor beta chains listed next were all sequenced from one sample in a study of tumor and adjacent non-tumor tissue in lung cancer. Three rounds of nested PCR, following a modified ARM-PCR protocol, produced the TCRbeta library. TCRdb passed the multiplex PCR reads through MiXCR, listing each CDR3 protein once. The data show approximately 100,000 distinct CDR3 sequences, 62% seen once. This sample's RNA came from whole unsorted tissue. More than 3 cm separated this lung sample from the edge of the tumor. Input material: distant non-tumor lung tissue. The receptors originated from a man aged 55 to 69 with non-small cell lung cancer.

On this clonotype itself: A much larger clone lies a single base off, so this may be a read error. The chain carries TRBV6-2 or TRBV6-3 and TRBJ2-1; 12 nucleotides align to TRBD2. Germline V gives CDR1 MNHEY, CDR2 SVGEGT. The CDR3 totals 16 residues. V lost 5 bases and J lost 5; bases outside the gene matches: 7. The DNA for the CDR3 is TGTGCCAGCAGTGAAGGACTAGCGGGACCCGACAATGAGCAGTTCTTC. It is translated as CASSEGLAGPDNEQFF.

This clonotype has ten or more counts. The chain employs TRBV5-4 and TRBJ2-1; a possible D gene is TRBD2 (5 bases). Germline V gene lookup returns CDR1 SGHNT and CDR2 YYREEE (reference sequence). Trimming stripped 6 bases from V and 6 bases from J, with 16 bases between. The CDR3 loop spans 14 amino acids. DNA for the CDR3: TGTGCCAGCAAGTCGGAGGCCCAGACCAATGAGCAGTTCTTC. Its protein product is CASKSEAQTNEQFF. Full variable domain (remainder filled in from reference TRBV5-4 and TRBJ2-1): ETGVTQSPTHLIKTRGQQVTLRCSSQSGHNTVSWYQQALGQGPQFIFQYYREEENGRGNFPPRFSGLQFPNYSSELNVNALELDDSALYLCASKSEAQTNEQFFGPGTRLTVL.

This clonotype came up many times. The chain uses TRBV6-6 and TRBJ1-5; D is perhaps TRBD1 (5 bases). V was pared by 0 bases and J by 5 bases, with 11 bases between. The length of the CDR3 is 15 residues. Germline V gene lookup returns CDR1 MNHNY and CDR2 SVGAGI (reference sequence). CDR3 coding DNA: TGTGCCAGCAGTTACTCAGGGGACCAGCATCAGCCCCAGCATTTT. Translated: CASSYSGDQHQPQHF.

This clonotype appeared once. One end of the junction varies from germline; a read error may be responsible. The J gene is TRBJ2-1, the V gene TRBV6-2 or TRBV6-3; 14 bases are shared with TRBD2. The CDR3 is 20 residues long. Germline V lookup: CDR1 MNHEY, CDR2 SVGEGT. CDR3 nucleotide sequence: TGTGTCAGCGGTTTAGGGACTAGCGGGGGTGGCCACCTAGCCTACAATGAGCAGTTCTTC. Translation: CVSGLGTSGGGHLAYNEQFF.

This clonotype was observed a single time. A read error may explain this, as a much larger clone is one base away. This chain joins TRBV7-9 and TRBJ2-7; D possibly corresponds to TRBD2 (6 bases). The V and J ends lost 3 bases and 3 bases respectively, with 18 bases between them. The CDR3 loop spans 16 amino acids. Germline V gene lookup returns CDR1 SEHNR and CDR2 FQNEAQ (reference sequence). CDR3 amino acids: CASSFVGTRTIYEQYF. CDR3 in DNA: TGTGCCAGCAGCTTTGTTGGGACTCGTACAATCTACGAGCAGTACTTC.